The clone carrying this TCR beta chain was observed a few times. Its antigen remains unknown. This record comes from a study of T cell responses to AZD1222 COVID-19 vaccine. Trimming took off 3 bases at V and 3 bases at J, with 19 bases between the two ends. CDR3 size: 16 residues. CDR1 SGDLS and CDR2 YYNGEE come from the germline V gene. Data came from immunoSEQ multiplex PCR; TCRdb stores just in-frame clones and leaves some out. The data hold 150,000 to 180,000 clones, with less than 90% observed a single time. Points from the study as a whole: Spike was spanned by vaccine-associated CD4 TCRs, with dominance at 160-218 and 743-854. After the peak T cell response, and only then, were repertoires sampled. Females outnumbered males among donors, who were mostly white British; clonal diversity was possibly underestimated. Unmutated regions of variants are reportedly targeted by nearly half of spike-specific TCRs.

This chain uses TRBV9 with TRBJ2-7; D is possibly TRBD2 (6 bases). The receptor was derived from an adult in good health. The specimen comprised peripheral blood, sampled on day 0 of MenACWY control vaccination. The CDR3 DNA is TGTGCCAGCAGCGGGAGCGGAGGGGCCCACTACTACGAGCAGTACTTC. This translates into CASSGSGGAHYYEQYF. The entire variable domain, with the rest obtained from reference TRBV9 and TRBJ2-7, is as follows: DSGVTQTPKHLITATGQRVTLRCSPRSGDLSVYWYQQSLDQGLQFLIQYYNGEERAKGNILERFSAQQFPDLHSELNLSSLELGDSALYFCASSGSGGAHYYEQYFGPGTRLTVT.